Each of the 27 T cell receptor beta chains below was sequenced from the same sample in a study of T-cell memory formation after mild COVID-19. TCRdb itself ran the 5' RACE reads through MiXCR, one entry per CDR3 protein. The sample lists more than 300,000 distinct CDR3 sequences; more than 20% were seen once. Sequenced input: PBMCs or a T cell subset sorted from them (not recorded which). These receptor sequences come from a man aged 18 to 29 who had mild COVID-19 (a few samples of this study predate the infection). Cell type and time point are not known.

The rearrangement uses TRBV7-2 and TRBJ2-2; D call uncertain. This CDR3 has 14 residues. Germline lookup yields CDR1 SGHTA and CDR2 FQGNSA. V lost 4 bases and J lost 6, with 12 bases in between. The CDR3 DNA reads as TGTGCCAGCAGCTACATGGGTTGGTCCGGGGAGCTGTTTTTT. Encoded protein: CASSYMGWSGELFF. Supplemented by reference TRBV7-2 and TRBJ2-2, the full variable domain reads GAGVSQSPSNKVTEKGKDVELRCDPISGHTALYWYRQSLGQGLEFLIYFQGNSAPDKSGLPSDRFSAERTGGSVSTLTIQRTQQEDSAVYLCASSYMGWSGELFFGEGSRLTVL.

The rearrangement uses TRBV20-1 and TRBJ1-1, with D unresolved. CDR3 length equals 14 residues. Trimming took 5 bases from V and 1 from J, leaving 14 bases between them. Germline V gene data show CDR1 as DFQATT and CDR2 as SNEGSKA (reference sequence). CDR3: CSAQDRRGNTEAFF. DNA of the CDR3: TGCAGTGCTCAGGACCGCCGAGGGAACACTGAAGCTTTCTTT.

This clonotype turned up a few times. The rearrangement joins TRBV7-2 to TRBJ2-1; maybe TRBD2 (5 bases). CDR1 is SGHTA and CDR2 is FQGNSA in the germline V gene. The CDR3 contains 12 residues. V gave up 9 bases and J gave up 4 bases, with 10 bases separating them. The CDR3 bases are TGTGCCAGAACTCTAGCTTACAATGAGCAGTTCTTC. It yields the protein CARTLAYNEQFF.

V is TRBV18 and J is TRBJ1-3; D might be TRBD1 (5 bases). This CDR3 has 16 residues. CDR1 is KGHSH, CDR2 LQKENI, per germline. V gave up 3 bases and J gave up 0 bases, with 12 bases separating them. CDR3 nucleotide sequence: TGTGCCAGCTCACCGACACAGGCCTTCTCTGGAAACACCATATATTTT. This codes for CASSPTQAFSGNTIYF.

This clonotype was observed a few times. The J gene is TRBJ1-1, the V gene TRBV9; D is perhaps TRBD1 (5 bases). CDR1 is SGDLS and CDR2 is YYNGEE in the germline V gene. There are 15 residues in the CDR3. The germline V and J ends were trimmed by 0 bases and 0 bases, with 9 bases remaining between them. The CDR3 reads CASSVGDFLNTEAFF. In DNA form, the CDR3 reads TGTGCCAGCAGCGTAGGGGACTTCCTGAACACTGAAGCTTTCTTT.

The chain has TRBV7-2 and TRBJ2-5; D is uncertain. V was shortened by 2 bases and J by 1 base, with 14 bases between the two germline ends. This CDR3 is 16 amino acids long. The germline V gene encodes CDR1 SGHTA and CDR2 FQGNSA. The chain's CDR3 is CASSLNNVRLQETQYF. The CDR3, as DNA: TGTGCCAGCAGCTTAAACAACGTCAGACTCCAAGAGACCCAGTACTTC.

This clonotype was counted a few times. This sequence joins TRBV20-1 and TRBJ1-5, with a possible D match to TRBD1 (5 bases). CDR3 size: 14 residues. Germline V gives CDR1 DFQATT, CDR2 SNEGSKA (reference sequence). V dropped 6 bases and J dropped 11 bases, with 23 bases sitting between them. CDR3 nucleotides: TGCAGTGCCCGGGGGGATCCCTCCGCTCGAGCCCAGCATTTT. This translates into CSARGDPSARAQHF.

This clonotype was found a few times. This chain joins TRBV14 and TRBJ2-2; 8 positions match TRBD1. Germline CDR1 SGHDN, CDR2 FVKESK. V shed 4 bases and J 6 bases; nucleotides not matched to a gene: 13. CDR3 length equals 17 residues. Here the CDR3 DNA reads TGTGCCAGCAGCCCTGGACAGGGTCCGCCGATTTCCGGGGAGCTGTTTTTT. Its protein is CASSPGQGPPISGELFF.

The V call is TRBV13, the J call TRBJ2-3; no clear D gene. Looked up from germline, CDR1 is PRHDT and CDR2 is FYEKMQ (reference sequence). The germline V and J ends were trimmed by 5 bases and 3 bases, with 12 bases remaining between them. This CDR3 has 14 residues. CDR3 loop: CASSIRRPTDTQYF. For the CDR3, the DNA is TGTGCCAGCAGCATTAGACGGCCTACAGATACGCAGTATTTT.

The V call is TRBV5-5, the J call TRBJ2-1; possible D gene TRBD2, 6 bases. Trimming cost V 2 bases and J 10 bases, with 22 bases left between them. The CDR3 spans 16 residues. Germline V gives CDR1 SGHKS, CDR2 YYEKEE (reference sequence). The CDR3 protein is CASSLDLGLRWLEQFF. The DNA for the CDR3 is TGTGCCAGCAGCTTAGATTTGGGACTGCGATGGTTGGAGCAGTTCTTC.

This clonotype was counted a few times. The chain is built from TRBV9 and TRBJ2-3; 14 bases align to TRBD2. Trimming at V came to 4 bases and at J to 2 bases, leaving 6 bases not matched to a gene. This CDR3 contains 17 residues. Germline-derived CDR1 and CDR2 are SGDLS and YYNGEE. CDR3: CASSPRTSGGFTDTQYF. CDR3 coding DNA: TGTGCCAGCAGCCCTCGGACTAGCGGGGGGTTCACAGATACGCAGTATTTT.

J is TRBJ1-2 and V is TRBV12-3 or TRBV12-4, with TRBD1 as a possible D gene (5 bases). V lost 7 bases, J lost 5 bases, and 17 bases lay in between. The CDR3 consists of 14 residues. CDR3: CASTMWQGVYGYTF. Written as DNA, the CDR3 is TGTGCCAGCACCATGTGGCAGGGTGTGTATGGCTACACCTTC.

V and J are TRBV5-1 and TRBJ1-5; tentatively, D is TRBD1 (5 bases). V lost 2 bases and J 4 bases, leaving 7 bases between the germline ends. Germline CDR1 is SGHRS and CDR2 is YFSETQ. There are 13 residues in the CDR3. The DNA for the CDR3 is TGCGCCAGCAGCTTTGCAGGGAATCAGCCCCAGCATTTT. It is translated as CASSFAGNQPQHF.

This chain uses TRBV3-1 with TRBJ1-1, with 10 positions matching TRBD1. V dropped 4 bases and J dropped 13; count of bases not matched to a gene: 18. CDR3 length: 16 amino acids. Germline V gene sequence: CDR1 LGHDT, CDR2 YNNKEL (reference sequence). The CDR3 loop reads CASSPERGGQGVSVFF. The CDR3 bases are TGTGCCAGCAGCCCCGAGCGCGGTGGACAGGGGGTTTCCGTTTTCTTT. Together with reference TRBV3-1 and TRBJ1-1, the CDR3 gives the full variable domain: DTAVSQTPKYLVTQMGNDKSIKCEQNLGHDTMYWYKQDSKKFLKIMFSYNNKELIINETVPNRFSPKSPDKAHLNLHINSLELGDSAVYFCASSPERGGQGVSVFFGQGTRLTVV.

The chain joins TRBV11-3 to TRBJ2-2; a possible D gene is TRBD1 (6 bases). CDR1 and CDR2 (germline): SGHNT, YENEEA. The CDR3 has 16 residues. Trimming shortened V by 3 bases and J by 1 base, and 12 bases separated the two germline ends. This CDR3 is CASSLGRTVNTGELFF. The CDR3 DNA reads as TGTGCCAGCAGCTTGGGTAGGACAGTGAACACCGGGGAGCTGTTTTTT.

Ten or more counts support this clonotype. V is TRBV18 and J is TRBJ2-7, with no clear D. The CDR3 has 14 residues. Germline CDR1 is KGHSH and CDR2 is LQKENI. V was pared by 3 bases and J by 5 bases, with 14 bases between. In DNA, the CDR3 is TGTGCCAGCTCACCTCAGCAAAACCACCACGAGCAGTACTTC. It specifies CASSPQQNHHEQYF.

The CDR3 loop is CARPEAYTGELFF. The CDR3, as DNA: TGTGCCAGACCCGAAGCTTACACCGGGGAGCTGTTTTTT. The gene calls are TRBV12-3 or TRBV12-4 and TRBJ2-2, with D uncertain. The CDR3 spans 13 residues. V was pared by 9 bases and J by 3 bases, with 11 bases between.

The chain uses TRBV4-2 and TRBJ2-1; D remains ambiguous. CDR3 size: 14 residues. Trimming took off 4 bases at V and 8 bases at J, with 15 bases between the two ends. Per the germline V gene, CDR1 is LGHNA and CDR2 is YNFKEQ. The CDR3 sequence: CASSPGHGGDEQFF. CDR3 DNA: TGTGCCAGCAGCCCCGGCCACGGCGGAGATGAGCAGTTCTTC.

In its sample, this clonotype was seen a few times. The genes are TRBV7-2 and TRBJ1-3; D is unclear. V lost 5 bases and J 8 bases, leaving 19 bases between the germline ends. Germline CDR1 reads SGHTA; CDR2 reads FQGNSA. This CDR3 region has 15 residues. The chain's CDR3 is CASSPGSSVEHTIYF. DNA for the CDR3: TGTGCCAGCAGCCCGGGCTCCTCTGTCGAGCACACCATATATTTT.

The genes are TRBV9 and TRBJ2-2, with D tentatively TRBD1 or TRBD2 (5 bases each). This CDR3 region has 16 residues. Trimming cost V 5 bases and J 3 bases, with 17 bases left between them. Per the germline V gene, CDR1 is SGDLS and CDR2 is YYNGEE. DNA for the CDR3: TGTGCCAGCAGAGCCCCCGGGACCGGGGACACCGGGGAGCTGTTTTTT. This translates into CASRAPGTGDTGELFF.

The chain combines TRBV7-2 with TRBJ2-3; weak D call: TRBD2 (6 bases). V was clipped by 5 bases and J by 11 bases, with 23 bases between them. Germline CDR1 and CDR2: SGHTA and FQGNSA. The CDR3 length is 15 residues. Here the CDR3 DNA reads TGTGCCAGCAGCGGGGGGTGGACCCCGGGATTGGTGCAGTATTTT. Its protein is CASSGGWTPGLVQYF.

The chain joins TRBV7-9 to TRBJ1-3; 7 bases line up with TRBD1. Germline CDR1 reads SEHNR; CDR2 reads FQNEAQ (reference sequence). This CDR3 is built from 14 residues. V gave up 8 bases and J gave up 1 base; unmatched junction bases: 5. As DNA, the CDR3 is TGTGCCAGCGGCCCGACAGGGTCTGGAAACACCATATATTTT. Amino acids: CASGPTGSGNTIYF.

The chain joins TRBV20-1 to TRBJ2-3; 7 bases match TRBD2. Germline CDR1 DFQATT, CDR2 SNEGSKA (reference sequence). V was pared by 5 bases and J by 2 bases, with 7 bases of the junction left unmatched. CDR3 length equals 14 residues. The CDR3 is CSAGGGGSTDTQYF. DNA of the CDR3: TGCAGTGCTGGTGGCGGGGGATCCACAGATACGCAGTATTTT.

The chain has TRBV12-5 and TRBJ2-2, with TRBD1 matching 9 bases. V dropped 1 base and J dropped 3; count of bases not matched to a gene: 0. Germline V gene lookup returns CDR1 LGHNT and CDR2 FRNRAP. This CDR3 comprises 15 residues. The CDR3: CASGLGQGDTGELFF. Written as DNA, the CDR3 is TGTGCTAGTGGTTTGGGACAGGGGGACACCGGGGAGCTGTTTTTT.

For this clonotype: One junction end disagrees with the germline gene, perhaps due to a read error. The chain carries TRBV4-2 and TRBJ2-7; 11 nucleotides match TRBD2. Germline CDR1 reads LGHNA; CDR2 reads YNFKEQ. The CDR3 length is 16 residues. The CDR3 spells CARSQGALAGAYEQYF. The DNA of the CDR3 is TGTGCCAGAAGCCAAGGAGCACTAGCGGGGGCCTACGAGCAGTACTTC.

This chain joins TRBV7-9 and TRBJ1-5; D gene ambiguous. The CDR3 covers 12 residues. The V end was cut by 1 base, the J end by 7 bases, with 5 bases between. Looked up from germline, CDR1 is SEHNR and CDR2 is FQNEAQ (reference sequence). CDR3 sequence reads: CASSLDVQPQHF. The CDR3, as DNA: TGTGCCAGCAGCTTAGACGTCCAGCCCCAGCATTTT.

This clonotype was counted only a few times. The chain couples TRBV4-3 to TRBJ2-2; 8 bases map to TRBD1. Trimming cost V 6 bases and J 2 bases; bases outside gene matches: 2. The CDR3 totals 14 residues. Germline V lookup: CDR1 LGHNA, CDR2 YSLEER. The CDR3 spells CASRQGGNTGELFF. CDR3 in DNA: TGCGCCAGCAGACAGGGGGGTAACACCGGGGAGCTGTTTTTT.